The 4 T cell receptor beta chains listed next were all sequenced from one sample in a study of T cell repertoires in cytomegalovirus infection. TCRdb called the reads again in MiXCR, with one record for every CDR3 protein. Among fewer than 200,000 distinct CDR3 sequences listed, roughly a fifth were seen once. The sample consisted of PBMCs. Source of these receptors: a human donor in good health (CMV status not recorded). Some clones in this sample may be carry-over from other donors' samples.

This sequence joins TRBV5-1 and TRBJ2-1, with D maybe TRBD2 (7 bases). Germline lookup yields CDR1 SGHRS and CDR2 YFSETQ. The CDR3 extends over 14 amino acids. The germline V and J ends were trimmed by 3 bases and 2 bases, with 9 bases remaining between them. For the CDR3, the DNA is TGCGCCAGCAGCTCGGGGGGCCCCTACAATGAGCAGTTCTTC. As protein: CASSSGGPYNEQFF. The entire variable domain, with the rest obtained from reference TRBV5-1 and TRBJ2-1, is as follows: KAGVTQTPRYLIKTRGQQVTLSCSPISGHRSVSWYQQTPGQGLQFLFEYFSETQRNKGNFPGRFSGRQFSNSRSEMNVSTLELGDSALYLCASSSGGPYNEQFFGPGTRLTVL.

This clonotype was detected a few times. This rearrangement joins TRBV7-2 to TRBJ1-6; D is undetermined. The CDR3 is 15 amino acids. Germline CDR1 reads SGHTA; CDR2 reads FQGNSA. Trimming left V 2 bases short and J 5 bases short, with 10 bases between. In DNA form, the CDR3 reads TGTGCCAGCAGCTTACCAATGTGGAATAATTCACCCCTCCACTTT. Protein product: CASSLPMWNNSPLHF.

V usage is TRBV6-5 and J usage is TRBJ2-7; possibly TRBD2 for D (6 bases). V lost 6 bases, J lost 0 bases, and 18 bases lay in between. The V gene's germline CDR1 is MNHEY and CDR2 SVGAGI. The length of the CDR3 is 16 residues. CDR3 DNA sequence: TGTGCCAGCAGATACGACCGGGGGTCCAGCTCCTACGAGCAGTACTTC. Amino acid sequence: CASRYDRGSSSYEQYF.

This clonotype appeared a single time. This chain links TRBV6-5 with TRBJ2-7, with D perhaps TRBD1 (5 bases). Trimming removed 8 bases at V and 7 bases at J, with 24 bases between. CDR3 length: 15 amino acids. Per the germline V gene, CDR1 is MNHEY and CDR2 is SVGAGI. CDR3 amino acids: CASGSTATARVEQYF. In nucleotides, the CDR3 is TGTGCCAGCGGTTCCACCGCGACAGCGCGTGTAGAGCAGTACTTC.